A selection of T cell receptor beta chains follows, all from one sample in a study of T cell responses to AZD1222 COVID-19 vaccine. Sequenced by immunoSEQ multiplex PCR; TCRdb stores in-frame clones only, minus some. In the table there are some 92,000 clones, roughly nine tenths of which are singletons. This specimen consisted of peripheral blood, obtained on day 0 of AZD1222 vaccination. These receptors all stem from an adult in good health. Each CDR3 is given with its conserved first and last residue. The order of the fields is clone size, J gene, V gene, D gene, CDR3 DNA, CDR3 protein. A D gene is named only where the DNA matches it firmly. Clone size, where shown, is once, few, many, or a class for clones that have expanded.

>-|TRBJ1-6|TRBV27|-
TGTGCCAGCAGTCCGGCTCTAGATGGCTCCTATAATTCACCCCTCCACTTT
CASSPALDGSYNSPLHF
>-|TRBJ2-2|TRBV5-1|-
TGCGCCAGCAGCTTGAGTATCAAGGGGGGGGAGCTGTTTTTT
CASSLSIKGGELFF
>-|TRBJ2-1|TRBV24-1|TRBD2
TGTGCCACCAGTGAGACTAGCGGGAGGCCCCATGAGCAGTTCTTC
CATSETSGRPHEQFF
>-|TRBJ2-7|TRBV10-1|TRBD1
TGCGCCAGCAGTGAGTCACTACCACGGGACAGGCTCCCCTACGAGCAGTACTTC
CASSESLPRDRLPYEQYF
>once|TRBJ2-7|TRBV7-9|TRBD1
TGTGCCAGCTCACCGGGGACAGGGGGCTTCGAGCAGTACTTC
CASSPGTGGFEQYF
>-|TRBJ1-2|TRBV7-2|-
TGTGCCAGCGACCGGGGGCTCGGGGGTTACTATGGCTACACCTTC
CASDRGLGGYYGYTF
>-|TRBJ1-1|TRBV7-2|-
TGTGCCAGCAGCTTAGGCCCCACTAGCTGGGTGAACACTGAAGCTTTCTTT
CASSLGPTSWVNTEAFF
>-|TRBJ1-4|TRBV5-1|TRBD1
TGCGCCAGCAGGGGGGGACAGGGAAATGAAAAACTGTTTTTT
CASRGGQGNEKLFF
>-|TRBJ2-1|TRBV11-3|TRBD2
TGTGCCAGCAGCTTTCGAGGGACTAGCGGACACAATGAGCAGTTCTTC
CASSFRGTSGHNEQFF
>-|TRBJ1-1|TRBV4-3|-
TGCGCCAGCAGCCAAGCATGGGGGGCTGACACTGAAGCTTTCTTT
CASSQAWGADTEAFF
>once|TRBJ1-5|TRBV4-2|-
TGTGCCAGCAGCCAAGTTTCCGGGGCTAGCAATCAGCCCCAGCATTTT
CASSQVSGASNQPQHF
>-|TRBJ1-1|TRBV27|-
TGTGCCAGCAGTTTAGATACAGGGAAGGGGTACACTGAAGCTTTCTTT
CASSLDTGKGYTEAFF
>-|TRBJ1-5|TRBV6-2/TRBV6-3|TRBD1
TGTGCCAGCAGCCAACGGGACAGGGGATGGAGCAATCAGCCCCAGCATTTT
CASSQRDRGWSNQPQHF
>-|TRBJ1-6|TRBV5-1|TRBD1
TGCGCCAGCAGCTCGGACAGGGGGATAAATTCACCCCTCCACTTT
CASSSDRGINSPLHF
>-|TRBJ2-5|TRBV19|TRBD2
TGTGCCAGTAGGGGGACTAGCGAAGAGACCCAGTACTTC
CASRGTSEETQYF
>once|TRBJ2-3|TRBV6-5|TRBD2
TGTGCCTCCCGGCTGGCGGGGGGCCTCACAGATACGCAGTATTTT
CASRLAGGLTDTQYF
>-|TRBJ2-3|TRBV6-2/TRBV6-3|-
TGTGCCAGCAGTTATTGGGCGGATACGCAGTATTTT
CASSYWADTQYF
>-|TRBJ1-2|TRBV5-1|-
TGCGCCAGCAGCTTGGGACATAGAAATAACTATGGCTACACCTTC
CASSLGHRNNYGYTF
>-|TRBJ1-3|TRBV7-9|TRBD1
TGTGCCAGCAGCTCCGGGACAGGGTTTGGAAACACCATATATTTT
CASSSGTGFGNTIYF